This T cell receptor beta chain appears in the sequencing data of a study of immune heterogeneity within non-small cell lung tumors. Study-level background: Tumor histology was classified as squamous cell carcinoma in 4 cases, non-squamous carcinoma in roughly nine and not otherwise specified in 1.

CDR1 LNHNV and CDR2 YYDKDF come from the germline V gene (reference sequence). The CDR3 is made up of 14 amino acids. V was trimmed by 1 base and J by 2 bases, leaving 7 bases between them. TCR beta CDR3 amplification used multiplex PCR with 32 V and 13 J primers. TCRdb re-analysed the multiplex PCR reads in MiXCR, keeping a single row per CDR3 protein. Counted here are approximately 31,000 distinct CDR3 sequences, 25% to 30% occurring once; the ten biggest clones make up roughly 4.3%. Study-wide findings and caveats: Multiple tumor sites within a patient showed recurrence of identical dominant CDR3 beta clonotypes; site-unique high-frequency clones were present as well. Local T-cell clonality was recorded as moderately but significantly correlated with local tumor mutational burden, with R 0.3 to 0.4.

Genomic DNA from bulk tumor acted as the template, and around 630 ng was loaded per sample. Several biopsies were collected from each primary tumor during surgery. They were spaced as far apart as possible within the tumor mass. Before undergoing curative surgery, patients had newly diagnosed non-small cell lung cancer that was untreated. This clonotype showed up many times. What it recognizes is unknown. The chain combines TRBV15 with TRBJ2-3, with a tentative D call TRBD1 (5 bases). This receptor was taken from a man aged 40-49 years with non-small cell lung cancer. The sample taken for sequencing was lung tumor tissue. CDR3: CATSRGQITDTQYF. The DNA for the CDR3 is TGTGCCACCAGCAGAGGACAGATCACAGATACGCAGTATTTT.